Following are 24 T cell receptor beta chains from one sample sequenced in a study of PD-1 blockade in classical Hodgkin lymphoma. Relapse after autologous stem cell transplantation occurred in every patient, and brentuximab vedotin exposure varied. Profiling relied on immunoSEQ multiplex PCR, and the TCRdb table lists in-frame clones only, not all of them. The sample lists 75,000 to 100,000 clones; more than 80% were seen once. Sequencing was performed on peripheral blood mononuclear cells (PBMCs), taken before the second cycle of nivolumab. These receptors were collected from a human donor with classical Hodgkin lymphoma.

The CDR3 region has the DNA TGTGCCAGCAGTTTATGGGGGGGGACTAGCGGGAACAATGAGCAGTTCTTC. It translates to CASSLWGGTSGNNEQFF. The chain joins TRBV28 to TRBJ2-1, with 13 bases that match TRBD2. The CDR3 loop spans 17 amino acids. Trimming removed 0 bases from V and 5 bases from J; junction bases left unmatched: 4. Germline lookup yields CDR1 MDHEN and CDR2 SYDVKM. Complete variable domain (other parts from reference TRBV28 and TRBJ2-1): DVKVTQSSRYLVKRTGEKVFLECVQDMDHENMFWYRQDPGLGLRLIYFSYDVKMKEKGDIPEGYSVSREKKERFSLILESASTNQTSMYLCASSLWGGTSGNNEQFFGPGTRLTVL.

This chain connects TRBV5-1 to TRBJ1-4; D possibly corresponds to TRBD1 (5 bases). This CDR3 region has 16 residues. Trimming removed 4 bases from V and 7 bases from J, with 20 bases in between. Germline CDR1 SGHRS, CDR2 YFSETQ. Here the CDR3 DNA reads TGCGCCAGCAGCCCAGCTCGGGCAGGGAGAAGTGAAAAACTGTTTTTT. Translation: CASSPARAGRSEKLFF.

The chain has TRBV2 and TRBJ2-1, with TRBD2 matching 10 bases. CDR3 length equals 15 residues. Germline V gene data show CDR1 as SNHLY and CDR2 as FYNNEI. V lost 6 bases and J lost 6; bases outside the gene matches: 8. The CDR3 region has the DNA TGTGCCAGCAGGGACCCCCTAGCGGGGGCCAATGAGCAGTTCTTC. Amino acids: CASRDPLAGANEQFF.

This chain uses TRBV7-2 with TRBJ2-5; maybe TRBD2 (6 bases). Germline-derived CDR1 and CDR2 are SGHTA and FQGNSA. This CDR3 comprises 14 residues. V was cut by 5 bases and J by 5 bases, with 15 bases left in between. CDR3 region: CASSLIGSGETQYF. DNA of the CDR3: TGTGCCAGCAGCCTTATCGGGAGCGGGGAGACCCAGTACTTC. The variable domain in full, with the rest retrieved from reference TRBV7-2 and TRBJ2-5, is GAGVSQSPSNKVTEKGKDVELRCDPISGHTALYWYRQSLGQGLEFLIYFQGNSAPDKSGLPSDRFSAERTGGSVSTLTIQRTQQEDSAVYLCASSLIGSGETQYFGPGTRLLVL.

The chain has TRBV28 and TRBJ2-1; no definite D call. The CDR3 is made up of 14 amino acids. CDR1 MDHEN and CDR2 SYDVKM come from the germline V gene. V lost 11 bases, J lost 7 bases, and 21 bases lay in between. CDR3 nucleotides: TGTGCCCATTGTCGGGCGGTTGTGGGGAATGAGCAGTTCTTC. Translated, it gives CAHCRAVVGNEQFF.

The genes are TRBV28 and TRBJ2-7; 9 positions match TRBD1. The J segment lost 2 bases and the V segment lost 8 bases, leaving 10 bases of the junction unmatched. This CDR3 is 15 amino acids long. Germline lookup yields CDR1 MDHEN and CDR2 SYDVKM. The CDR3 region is CASLTLGTGPYEQYF. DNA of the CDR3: TGTGCCAGCCTCACTTTAGGGACAGGGCCCTACGAGCAGTACTTC.

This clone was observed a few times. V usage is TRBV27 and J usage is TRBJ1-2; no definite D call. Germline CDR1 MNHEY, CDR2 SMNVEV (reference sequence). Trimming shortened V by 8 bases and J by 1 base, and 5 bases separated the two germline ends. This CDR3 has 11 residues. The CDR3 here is CASVGNYGYTF. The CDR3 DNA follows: TGTGCCAGCGTCGGTAACTATGGCTACACCTTC.

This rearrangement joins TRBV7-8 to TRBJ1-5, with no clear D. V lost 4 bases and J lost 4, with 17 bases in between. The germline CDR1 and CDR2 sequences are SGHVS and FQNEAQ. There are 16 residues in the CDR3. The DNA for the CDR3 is TGTGCCAGCAGCTCAAACCCGCTGGCGGAAAATCAGCCCCAGCATTTT. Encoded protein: CASSSNPLAENQPQHF.

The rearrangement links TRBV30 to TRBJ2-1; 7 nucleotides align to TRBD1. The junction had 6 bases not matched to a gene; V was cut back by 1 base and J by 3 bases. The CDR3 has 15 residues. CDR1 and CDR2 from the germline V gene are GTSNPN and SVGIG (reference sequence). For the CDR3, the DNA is TGTGCCTGGAGTGGGAACAGGGACAGCTACAATGAGCAGTTCTTC. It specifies CAWSGNRDSYNEQFF.

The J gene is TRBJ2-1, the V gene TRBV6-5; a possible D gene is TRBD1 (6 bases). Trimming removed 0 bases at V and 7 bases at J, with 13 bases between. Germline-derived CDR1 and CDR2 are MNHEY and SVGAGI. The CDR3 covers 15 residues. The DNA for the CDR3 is TGTGCCAGCAGTTACTCGACACAGGGCGGGAATGAGCAGTTCTTC. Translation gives CASSYSTQGGNEQFF.

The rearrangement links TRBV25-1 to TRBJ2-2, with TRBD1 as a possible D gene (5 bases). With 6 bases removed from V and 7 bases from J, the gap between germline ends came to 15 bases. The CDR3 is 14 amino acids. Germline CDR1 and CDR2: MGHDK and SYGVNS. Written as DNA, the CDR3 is TGTGCCAGCAGCGCCCAGGGTAGGGACGGGGAGCTGTTTTTT. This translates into CASSAQGRDGELFF.

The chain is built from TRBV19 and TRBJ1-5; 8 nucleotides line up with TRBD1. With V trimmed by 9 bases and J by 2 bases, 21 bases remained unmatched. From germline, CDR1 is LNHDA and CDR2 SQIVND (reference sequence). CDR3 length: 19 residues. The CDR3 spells CASGAGRGQVDAGNQPQHF. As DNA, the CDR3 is TGTGCCAGCGGGGCGGGCAGGGGGCAAGTTGATGCTGGCAATCAGCCCCAGCATTTT.

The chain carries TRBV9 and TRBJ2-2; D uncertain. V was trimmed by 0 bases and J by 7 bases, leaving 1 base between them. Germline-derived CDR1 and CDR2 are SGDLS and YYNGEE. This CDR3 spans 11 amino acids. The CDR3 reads CASSVGGELFF. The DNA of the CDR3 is TGTGCCAGCAGCGTAGGCGGGGAGCTGTTTTTT.

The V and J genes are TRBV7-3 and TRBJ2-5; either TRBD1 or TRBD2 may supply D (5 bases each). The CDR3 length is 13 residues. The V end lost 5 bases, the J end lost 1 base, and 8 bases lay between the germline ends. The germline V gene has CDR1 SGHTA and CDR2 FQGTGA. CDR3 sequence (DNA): TGTGCCAGCAGCCGGGGCTTCCAAGAGACCCAGTACTTC. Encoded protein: CASSRGFQETQYF.

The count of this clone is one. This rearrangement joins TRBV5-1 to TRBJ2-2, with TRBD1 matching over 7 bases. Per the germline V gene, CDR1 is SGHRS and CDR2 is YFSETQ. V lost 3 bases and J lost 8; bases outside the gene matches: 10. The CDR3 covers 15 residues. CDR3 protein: CASSSGTAVDGELFF. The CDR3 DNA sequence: TGCGCCAGCAGCTCCGGGACAGCAGTAGATGGGGAGCTGTTTTTT.

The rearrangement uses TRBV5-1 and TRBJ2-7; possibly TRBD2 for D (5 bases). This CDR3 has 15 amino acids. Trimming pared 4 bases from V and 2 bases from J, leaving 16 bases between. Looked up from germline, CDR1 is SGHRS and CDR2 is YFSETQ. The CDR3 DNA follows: TGCGCCAGCAGCCCGCGGGCGGCTTCAACCTACGAGCAGTACTTC. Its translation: CASSPRAASTYEQYF.

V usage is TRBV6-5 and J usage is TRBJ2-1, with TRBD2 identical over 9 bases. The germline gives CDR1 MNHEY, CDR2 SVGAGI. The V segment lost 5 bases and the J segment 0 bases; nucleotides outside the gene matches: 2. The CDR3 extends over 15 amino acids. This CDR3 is CASSLAGPSYNEQFF. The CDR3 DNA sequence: TGTGCCAGCAGTCTAGCGGGGCCCTCCTACAATGAGCAGTTCTTC.

The CDR3 sequence is CASSKGTAFEQYF. The CDR3 coding sequence is TGTGCCAGTAGCAAAGGGACGGCTTTTGAGCAGTACTTC. This chain links TRBV19 with TRBJ2-7; D is tentatively TRBD1 or TRBD2 (5 bases each). The CDR3 contains 13 residues. V lost 6 bases and J 7 bases, leaving 16 bases between the germline ends. CDR1 is LNHDA, CDR2 SQIVND, per germline (reference sequence).

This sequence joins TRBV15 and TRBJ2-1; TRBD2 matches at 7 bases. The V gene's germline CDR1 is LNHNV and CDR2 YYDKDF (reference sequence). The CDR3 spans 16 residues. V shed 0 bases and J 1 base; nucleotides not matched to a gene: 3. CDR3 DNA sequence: TGTGCCACCAGCAGAGAGGTGGGAGGGTCCTACAATGAGCAGTTCTTC. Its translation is CATSREVGGSYNEQFF.

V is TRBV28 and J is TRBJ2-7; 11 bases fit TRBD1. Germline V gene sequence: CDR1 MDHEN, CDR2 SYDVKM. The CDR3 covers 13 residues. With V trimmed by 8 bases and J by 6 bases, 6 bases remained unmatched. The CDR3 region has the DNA TGTGCCAGCTGGGGACAGGGGGTCTTCGAGCAGTACTTC. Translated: CASWGQGVFEQYF.

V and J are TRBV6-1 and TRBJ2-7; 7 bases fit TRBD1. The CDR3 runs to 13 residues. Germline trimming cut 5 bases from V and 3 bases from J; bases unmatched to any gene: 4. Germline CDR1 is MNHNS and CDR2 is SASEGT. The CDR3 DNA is TGTGCCAGCAGTTCCAGGGGGTACTACGAGCAGTACTTC. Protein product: CASSSRGYYEQYF.

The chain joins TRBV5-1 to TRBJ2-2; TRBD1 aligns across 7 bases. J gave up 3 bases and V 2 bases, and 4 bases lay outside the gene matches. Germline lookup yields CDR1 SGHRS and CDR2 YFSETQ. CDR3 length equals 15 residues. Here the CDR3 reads CASSFRGFDTGELFF. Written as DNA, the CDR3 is TGCGCCAGCAGCTTCAGGGGGTTCGACACCGGGGAGCTGTTTTTT. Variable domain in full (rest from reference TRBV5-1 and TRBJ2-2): KAGVTQTPRYLIKTRGQQVTLSCSPISGHRSVSWYQQTPGQGLQFLFEYFSETQRNKGNFPGRFSGRQFSNSRSEMNVSTLELGDSALYLCASSFRGFDTGELFFGEGSRLTVL.

The CDR3 sequence is CASSEQGANTGELFF. The CDR3 DNA sequence: TGTGCCAGCAGTGAACAGGGGGCGAACACCGGGGAGCTGTTTTTT. The V and J genes are TRBV2 and TRBJ2-2, with TRBD1 identical over 7 bases. CDR1 is SNHLY and CDR2 is FYNNEI in the germline V gene. The CDR3 totals 15 residues. With 2 bases clipped from V and 0 bases from J, the junction kept 0 bases outside the gene matches. Complete variable domain (other parts from reference TRBV2 and TRBJ2-2): EPEVTQTPSHQVTQMGQEVILRCVPISNHLYFYWYRQILGQKVEFLVSFYNNEISEKSEIFDDQFSVERPDGSNFTLKIRSTKLEDSAMYFCASSEQGANTGELFFGEGSRLTVL.

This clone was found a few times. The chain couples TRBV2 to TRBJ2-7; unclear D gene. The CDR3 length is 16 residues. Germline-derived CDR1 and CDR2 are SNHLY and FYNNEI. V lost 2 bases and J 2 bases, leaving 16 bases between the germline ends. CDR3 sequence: CASSEWPQRAAYEQYF. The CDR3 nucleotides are TGTGCCAGCAGTGAATGGCCCCAAAGGGCCGCCTACGAGCAGTACTTC.